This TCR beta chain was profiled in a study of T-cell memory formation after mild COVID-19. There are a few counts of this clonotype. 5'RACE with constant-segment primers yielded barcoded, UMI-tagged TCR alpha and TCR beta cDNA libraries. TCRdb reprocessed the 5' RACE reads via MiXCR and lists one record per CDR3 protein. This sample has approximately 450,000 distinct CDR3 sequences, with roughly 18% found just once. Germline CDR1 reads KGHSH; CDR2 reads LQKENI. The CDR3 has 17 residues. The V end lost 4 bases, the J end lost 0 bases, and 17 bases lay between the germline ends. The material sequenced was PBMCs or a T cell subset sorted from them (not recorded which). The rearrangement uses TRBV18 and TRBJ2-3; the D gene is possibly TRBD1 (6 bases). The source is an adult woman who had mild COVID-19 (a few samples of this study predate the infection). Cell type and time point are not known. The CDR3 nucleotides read TGTGCCAGCTCACTCCCAACGTCGACAGGTAGCACAGATACGCAGTATTTT. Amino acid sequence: CASSLPTSTGSTDTQYF.